This record looks at one TCR beta chain sequence and its context. Amplification of TCR beta CDR3 regions used RNA as the template. Researchers ran a first-round RT-PCR on the TCR CDR3 using the HTBI primer set. Each CDR3 protein is one row after TCRdb ran MiXCR on the multiplex PCR reads. The sample has some 620,000 distinct CDR3 sequences; under 20% are singletons. V was shortened by 2 bases and J by 7 bases, with 7 bases between the two germline ends. CDR1 is SGHKS and CDR2 is YYEKEE in the germline V gene (reference sequence). The CDR3 has 12 residues. The data were obtained in a study of T cells in Graves' hyperthyroidism and ophthalmopathy. Researchers barred patients who had uncontrolled infection, other autoimmune disease, pregnancy or lactation. PBMCs were sourced from roughly 9.3 ml fresh peripheral blood.

The receptor was isolated from a woman aged 25 to 39 with Graves' hyperthyroidism. What was sequenced was blood. The chain has TRBV5-5 and TRBJ2-1; D remains unclear. This CDR3 reads CASSFDWNEQFF. As DNA, the CDR3 is TGTGCCAGCAGCTTCGACTGGAATGAGCAGTTCTTC.